This T cell receptor (beta chain) was retrieved from a study of blood T cells in healthy people across ages (dated by TCRdb to between 2015 and 2017). In the study overall: Template switching captured roughly one uniquely barcoded TCR beta cDNA molecule per two T cells in model experiments. Two additional independent replicas of 1 million unique cDNA reads from the same blood draw were analyzed for two donors (one aged 18 to 30 and one aged 80 or older). Donors of different ages were randomly distributed across sequencing lanes to avoid experimental bias. The donors were split into four age groups: young (average about 16 years), middle-aged (roughly 40), aged (more than 55) and long-lived (about 74). To track age-related changes in TCR beta repertoire diversity, the study relied on deep sequencing normalized with unique cDNA molecular identifiers. Summary of the overall study and its limitations: Donor CMV infection status was unknown, potentially confounding age-related changes in expanded clonotypes. Estimates of total diversity from one million sequenced T cells were regarded as lower bounds and underestimates. Compared with the aged group, more naive CD4+ T cells, fewer expanded clones and increased TCR diversity were shown by the long-lived group, suggesting age selection. There was a strong correlation between observed TCR beta diversity and the percentage of naive T cells measured by flow cytometry. Since profiling was done on bulk unsorted PBMCs, naive and antigen-experienced compartments could not be conclusively compared. Observed TCR beta diversity per million T cells fell roughly linearly with age, and a significant reduction was already apparent by age about 43.

Libraries came from 5' RACE. Data came from an Illumina HiSeq 2500. The second PCR ran for roughly 7 to 11 cycles and used a J-beta primer mix along with a sample-barcoded 5' primer. Each TCR beta cDNA molecule received a unique molecular identifier from a template-switch 5' adaptor carrying 12 random nucleotides. At least 2.5 million CDR3-containing paired-end reads were obtained from each sample. First-strand cDNA was synthesized from all RNA with the Mint cDNA synthesis kit, primed by a TRBC-specific oligonucleotide. Following uracil-DNA glycosylase treatment, all cDNA underwent a first 18-cycle PCR with the universal primers M1SS and BC2_uni_R. The paper's data handling went like this. Each sample was normalized by randomly selecting 1 million high-quality reads, each carrying a distinct molecular identifier. Instead of being binned into consensus sequences, reads with shared molecular identifiers were discarded. MiTCR, with a Q25 quality threshold and the strictest error-elimination algorithm, was used for CDR3 identification, clonotype clustering and error correction. A nonparametric unseen species model with Euler transformation was used to estimate lower-bound total TCR beta diversity. TCRdb ran its own pipeline on the public reads, namely fastp trimming at Q25 and MiXCR clone calling, and kept in-frame beta chains. Each record represents a unique CDR3 protein, reported with the most common genes and DNA among its rows. The V and J calls were determined by TCRdb, not by the authors. For this sample the table gives over 1.5 million distinct CDR3 sequences, of which approximately 50% were detected only once. The leading ten clones occupy less than 2.5% of the sample.

The CDR3 sequence holds 14 residues, the cysteine and phenylalanine included. Here the CDR3 DNA is all that survives: 42 bases in frame from base 1. Based on the germline V gene (reference sequence), the CDR1 and CDR2 sequences are DFQATT and SNEGSKA. V loses 0 bases, J loses 4 bases, and the germline ends lie 13 bases apart. This clonotype came up a few times. Its cognate antigen has yet to be identified. Within one base of it there is no much larger clone, and no base qualities were kept. The donors were under 40 Caucasian individuals from Russia, aged roughly 6 to 100 years, who were systemically healthy. Ten milliliters of peripheral blood were drawn from each donor into EDTA-treated Vacutainer tubes. Ficoll-Paque density-gradient centrifugation was used to isolate PBMCs, with at least 6.5 million per sample. Total RNA was extracted from PBMCs with Trizol reagent, with at least 6 micrograms obtained per sample. The percentages of naive CD45RAhigh/CD27high T cells were determined by flow cytometry on a PBMC aliquot from every donor.

Sequenced input: blood. The rearrangement combines TRBV20-1 with TRBJ2-7, with the D gene uncertain. The clonotype was recovered from a woman aged 40 to 50 in good health. The nucleotides are TGCAGTGCTAGAGACGGACGAATAATTTACGAGCAGTACTTC. It specifies CSARDGRIIYEQYF.